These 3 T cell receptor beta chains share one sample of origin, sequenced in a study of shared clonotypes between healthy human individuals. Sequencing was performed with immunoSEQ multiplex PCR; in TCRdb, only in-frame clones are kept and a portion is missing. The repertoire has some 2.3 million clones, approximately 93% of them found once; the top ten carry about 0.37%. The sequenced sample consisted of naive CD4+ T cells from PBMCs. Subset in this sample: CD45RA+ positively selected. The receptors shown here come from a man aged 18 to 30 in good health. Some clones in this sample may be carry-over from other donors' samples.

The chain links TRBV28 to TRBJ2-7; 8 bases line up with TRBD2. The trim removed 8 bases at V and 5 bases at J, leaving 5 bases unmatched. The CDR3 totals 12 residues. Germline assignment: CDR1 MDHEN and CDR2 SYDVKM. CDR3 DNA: TGTGCCAGCCGGGGGGGGTACGACGAGCAGTACTTC. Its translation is CASRGGYDEQYF.

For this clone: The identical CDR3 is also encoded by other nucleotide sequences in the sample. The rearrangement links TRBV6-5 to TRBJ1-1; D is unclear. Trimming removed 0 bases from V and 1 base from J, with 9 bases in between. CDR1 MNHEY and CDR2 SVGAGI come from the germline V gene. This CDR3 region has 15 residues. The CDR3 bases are TGTGCCAGCAGTTACTCGCCGTCAGGGAACACTGAAGCTTTCTTT. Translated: CASSYSPSGNTEAFF.

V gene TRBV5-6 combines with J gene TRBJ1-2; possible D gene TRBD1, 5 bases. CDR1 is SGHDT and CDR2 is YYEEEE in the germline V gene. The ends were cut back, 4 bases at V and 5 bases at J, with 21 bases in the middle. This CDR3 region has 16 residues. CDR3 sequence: CASSLFTGTDPYGYTF. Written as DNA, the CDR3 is TGTGCCAGCAGCCTATTCACCGGGACGGACCCTTATGGCTACACCTTC.